This T cell receptor beta chain was captured in a study of tumor-infiltrating lymphocytes in primary liver carcinoma. Constant-region priming of roughly 0.45 ug total RNA yielded TCR beta cDNA. TCR beta libraries came from three nested multiplex PCR rounds using slightly modified ARM-PCR. TCRdb re-called the multiplex PCR reads with MiXCR, one entry per CDR3 protein. The sample lists about 180,000 distinct CDR3 sequences, 60% occurring once. For this clonotype: The junction and the germline gene differ at one end; a read error may be behind it.

For blood RNA, unsorted whole blood served as the source, and germline DNA was extracted too. Prior to the surgical procedure, around 4 milliliters of peripheral blood were collected. Sequenced input: peripheral blood. This receptor was taken from a man aged 40-55 years with primary liver carcinoma and hepatitis B virus infection.

CDR3 in DNA: TGTGCCAGCAGCTCAGTACGCGGCTATGGCAACACCTTC. Amino acid sequence: CASSSVRGYGNTF. The chain has TRBV6-5 and TRBJ1-2; D unresolved. The length of the CDR3 is 13 residues. The V gene's germline CDR1 is MNHEY and CDR2 SVGAGI.